This T cell receptor beta chain was profiled in a study of blood T cell repertoires in COVID-19. Study at large: COVID-19 samples collected from the United States, Italy and Spain covered acute and convalescent phases. The analysed material was cDNA or gDNA that came from T cells, B-cell-depleted T cells, or PBMCs.

Germline V gene data show CDR1 as SGHDT and CDR2 as YYEEEE. V lost 4 bases and J 1 base, leaving 8 bases between the germline ends. CDR3 length: 13 amino acids. The authors' processing: Estimation of nucleated cell counts relied on the amplification of reference gene primers. TCRdb's table, derived via immunoSEQ multiplex PCR, lists solely in-frame clones and lacks some. V and J calls and clone size come straight from that table; D and trimming were deduced from the DNA. The sample lists roughly 300,000 clones, 70% to 90% seen once, with 7.2% in the top ten. The V call is TRBV5-6, the J call TRBJ1-1; D is uncertain. Sequenced material: peripheral blood. The origin of this receptor is a human donor in a cohort sampled during active COVID-19. CDR3 nucleotide sequence: TGTGCCAGCAGCCCAACACGGAACACTGAAGCTTTCTTT. Encoded protein: CASSPTRNTEAFF.